Presented here are 4 T cell receptor beta chains from one specimen sequenced in a study of CD8+ T cells in alopecia areata. Reverse transcribed after extraction, RNA yielded cDNA as the sequencing template. Method: immunoSEQ multiplex PCR; TCRdb's copy keeps in-frame clones and lacks some. Counted here are some 180,000 clones, roughly 56% occurring once; the ten biggest clones make up approximately 4.9%. The sequenced sample consisted of CD8+ T cells sorted from blood. Receptors were obtained from a human donor in good health.

V usage is TRBV5-4 and J usage is TRBJ1-1; 8 nucleotides match TRBD1. This CDR3 comprises 14 residues. Germline loops: CDR1 SGHNT, CDR2 YYREEE (reference sequence). V dropped 0 bases and J dropped 4; count of bases not matched to a gene: 2. The CDR3 reads CASSLVTGGTEAFF. CDR3 DNA sequence: TGTGCCAGCAGCTTGGTTACAGGGGGCACTGAAGCTTTCTTT. The whole variable domain, filled in from reference TRBV5-4 and TRBJ1-1, reads ETGVTQSPTHLIKTRGQQVTLRCSSQSGHNTVSWYQQALGQGPQFIFQYYREEENGRGNFPPRFSGLQFPNYSSELNVNALELDDSALYLCASSLVTGGTEAFFGQGTRLTVV.

This clone showed up just a few times. J is TRBJ2-5 and V is TRBV15, with a tentative D call TRBD2 (5 bases). The CDR3 is 13 residues long. The ends were cut back, 3 bases at V and 3 bases at J, with 8 bases in the middle. CDR1 is LNHNV, CDR2 YYDKDF, per germline (reference sequence). The CDR3 loop is CATSSRDKETQYF. The CDR3 coding sequence is TGTGCCACCAGCAGTCGGGATAAAGAGACCCAGTACTTC.

The chain recombines TRBV7-8 with TRBJ2-7; TRBD1 agrees at 8 bases. Germline V gene data show CDR1 as SGHVS and CDR2 as FQNEAQ. CDR3 length: 14 amino acids. The V segment lost 5 bases and the J segment 5 bases; nucleotides outside the gene matches: 8. CDR3 sequence reads: CASSQTGAIDEQYF. CDR3 sequence (DNA): TGTGCCAGCAGCCAGACAGGGGCTATAGACGAGCAGTACTTC.

The chain has TRBV4-1 and TRBJ2-7, with D tentatively TRBD1 (6 bases). V lost 4 bases, J lost 0 bases, and 13 bases lay in between. This CDR3 contains 15 residues. CDR1 is MGHRA, CDR2 YSYEKL, per germline. CDR3 sequence: CASSPTLGGSYEQYF. The CDR3 coding sequence is TGCGCCAGCAGCCCTACACTAGGGGGCTCCTACGAGCAGTACTTC.